This T cell receptor (beta chain) was found in a study of patients and donors after allogeneic stem cell transplantation. This clonotype was detected ten times or more. V trimming: 4 bases; J trimming: 0 bases; junction bases outside the gene matches: 5. CDR3 length equals 14 residues. Looked up from germline, CDR1 is SQVTM and CDR2 is ANQGSEA. TCRdb re-called the RT-PCR reads with MiXCR, one entry per CDR3 protein. The sample comprises about 7,100 distinct CDR3 sequences, roughly 13% of which are singletons, and over 40% rests with the top ten. The source is a human donor who was either an allogeneic HSCT recipient or a stem cell or donor lymphocyte infusion donor (not recorded which). It is not recorded whose cells these are; they may come from a transplant donor. This sequence joins TRBV29-1 and TRBJ1-2; TRBD1 matches at 7 bases. Sequencing input: blood, either unsorted or a sorted T cell fraction (not recorded which). DNA of the CDR3: TGCAGCGTTGTTGACAGGGATACTAACTATGGCTACACCTTC. This sequence encodes CSVVDRDTNYGYTF.